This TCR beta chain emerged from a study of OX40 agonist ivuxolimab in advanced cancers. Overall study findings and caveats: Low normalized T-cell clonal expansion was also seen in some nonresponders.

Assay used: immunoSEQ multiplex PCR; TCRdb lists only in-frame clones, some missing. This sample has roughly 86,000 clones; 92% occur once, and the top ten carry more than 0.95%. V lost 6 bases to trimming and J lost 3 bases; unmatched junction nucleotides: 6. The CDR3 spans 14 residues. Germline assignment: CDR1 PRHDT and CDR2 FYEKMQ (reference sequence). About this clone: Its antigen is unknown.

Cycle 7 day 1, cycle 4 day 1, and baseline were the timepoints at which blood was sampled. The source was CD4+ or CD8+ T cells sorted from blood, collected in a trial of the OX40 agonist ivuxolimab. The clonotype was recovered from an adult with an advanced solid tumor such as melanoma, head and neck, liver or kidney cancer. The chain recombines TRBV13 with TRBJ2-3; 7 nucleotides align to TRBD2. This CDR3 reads CASRVAGRTDTQYF. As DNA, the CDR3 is TGTGCCAGCAGAGTAGCCGGGAGGACAGATACGCAGTATTTT.